This TCR beta chain was captured by sequencing in a study of cytomegalovirus exposure and HLA in healthy donors. General study points: It was about 180 TCR beta chains that were listed as cytomegalovirus-associated. In an earlier analysis, productive rearrangement rates for most beta V segments clustered near 87% or 30%. With further analysis later on, most CMV-associated TCR beta chains appeared HLA-restricted.

A word on this clone: Its antigen remains unidentified.

Every donor was a healthy person donating bone marrow. Researchers ran the PCR with 60 Vbeta and 13 Jbeta primers. Only in-frame clones appear in the TCRdb table, and some are missing; sequencing was by immunoSEQ multiplex PCR. The sample includes approximately 110,000 clones. The germline V gene has CDR1 MNHEY and CDR2 SVGAGI. V shed 2 bases and J shed 1 base, with 8 bases lying between them. The CDR3 sequence is 14 residues long. V usage is TRBV6-5 and J usage is TRBJ1-1, with D uncertain. The sample taken for sequencing was PBMCs. The receptor was derived from a man aged 25-45 years in good health and CMV-seronegative. This CDR3 is CASSYRQENTEAFF. The CDR3 DNA sequence: TGTGCCAGCAGTTACCGGCAGGAGAACACTGAAGCTTTCTTT.